This TCR beta chain is drawn from a study of T cell clonality in common variable immunodeficiency. The study's findings and limits: Common variable immunodeficiency TCR beta sequences reportedly had fewer deletions and N-nucleotide insertions.

The CDR3 is 13 amino acids. V lost 5 bases to trimming and J lost 3 bases, with 11 bases between them. Per the germline V gene, CDR1 is LNHDA and CDR2 is SQIVND (reference sequence). This clone was recorded at least ten times. No antigen is known for it. Read coverage stops 3 residues before the CDR3 terminus; the germline J gene supplies the remainder. CVID subjects were 15 female and under 35 male, aged about 9 to 65. No CVID subject was ill or on immunomodulatory drugs when sampled. The assay was immunoSEQ multiplex PCR, and TCRdb's table has in-frame clones only and misses some. This sample carries 25,000 to 30,000 clones, none of them present only once.

Sequencing input: peripheral blood mononuclear cells. The TCR sequence derives from a human donor with common variable immunodeficiency. The chain has TRBV19 and TRBJ2-7, with D possibly matching TRBD1 (6 bases). CDR3 DNA (partial): TGTGCCAGTAGTGTCCAGGGGAGCTACGAG. Its translation is CASSVQGSYE. The whole CDR3 protein reads CASSVQGSYEQYF.